This TCR beta chain was found in a study of blood T cell repertoires in COVID-19. About the research overall: The origin of the acute and convalescent COVID-19 samples was the United States, Italy and Spain. Sources were T cells, B-cell-depleted T cells, or PBMCs; the material itself was cDNA or gDNA.

As originally analysed: Amplifying reference gene primers gave estimates of nucleated cell counts. Profiled with immunoSEQ multiplex PCR; TCRdb holds only in-frame clones, not every one. V, J and clone size reflect that table, while D and trimming were determined from the DNA. The sample holds some 240,000 clones, roughly 88% seen once. Followed over time, Seattle patients had been enrolled while infection was active. The source of this sequence is a woman aged 70-85 years with COVID-19, enrolled during active disease. Sequenced material: peripheral blood.

The CDR3 DNA sequence: TGTGCCAGCAGCCGGGGAGGCACAGATACGCAGTATTTT. Protein sequence: CASSRGGTDTQYF. The chain employs TRBV3-1 (or the pseudogene TRBV3-2) and TRBJ2-3; possible D gene TRBD2, 5 bases. The length of the CDR3 is 13 residues. From germline, CDR1 is LGHDT and CDR2 YNNKEL (reference sequence). The V end lost 4 bases, the J end lost 1 base, and 6 bases lay between the germline ends.